This T cell receptor beta chain was observed in a study of cytomegalovirus exposure and HLA in healthy donors. Study findings and constraints: At a 0.05 false discovery rate, a later analysis found 15,000 to 20,000 TCR beta sequences to be associated with HLA alleles. TCR association rates varied by HLA locus in a later analysis, with DRB1 highest and HLA-C lowest. Common viral pathogens (according to a later analysis) appeared linked to several of the most significant clusters.

Amplification used 60 Vbeta primers and 13 Jbeta primers. Only in-frame clones appear in the TCRdb table, and some are missing; sequencing was by immunoSEQ multiplex PCR. The data show around 130,000 clones, 74% seen once. The ends were cut back, 6 bases at V and 8 bases at J, with 16 bases in the middle. The CDR3 has 14 amino acids. Germline values: CDR1 PRHDT, CDR2 FYEKMQ (reference sequence). About this clone itself: Its antigen is still unknown.

The source of this sequence is a man aged 35 to 55 in good health and CMV-seropositive. What was sequenced was PBMCs. The chain joins TRBV13 to TRBJ1-4; possible D gene TRBD1, 5 bases. Here the CDR3 DNA reads TGTGCCAGCAGTCCGCGGGGGGGTGGCGAAAAACTGTTTTTT. This gives the protein CASSPRGGGEKLFF.